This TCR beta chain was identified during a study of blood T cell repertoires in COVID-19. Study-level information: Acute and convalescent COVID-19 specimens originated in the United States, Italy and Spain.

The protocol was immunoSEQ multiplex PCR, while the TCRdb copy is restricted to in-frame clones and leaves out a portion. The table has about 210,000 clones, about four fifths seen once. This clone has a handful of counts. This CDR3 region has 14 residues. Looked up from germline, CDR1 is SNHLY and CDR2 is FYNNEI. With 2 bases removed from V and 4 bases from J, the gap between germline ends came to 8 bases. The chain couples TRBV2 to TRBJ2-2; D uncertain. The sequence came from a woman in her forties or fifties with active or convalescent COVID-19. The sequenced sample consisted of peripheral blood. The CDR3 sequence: CASSESLSTGELFF. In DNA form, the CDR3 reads TGTGCCAGCAGTGAAAGCCTGAGCACCGGGGAGCTGTTTTTT.